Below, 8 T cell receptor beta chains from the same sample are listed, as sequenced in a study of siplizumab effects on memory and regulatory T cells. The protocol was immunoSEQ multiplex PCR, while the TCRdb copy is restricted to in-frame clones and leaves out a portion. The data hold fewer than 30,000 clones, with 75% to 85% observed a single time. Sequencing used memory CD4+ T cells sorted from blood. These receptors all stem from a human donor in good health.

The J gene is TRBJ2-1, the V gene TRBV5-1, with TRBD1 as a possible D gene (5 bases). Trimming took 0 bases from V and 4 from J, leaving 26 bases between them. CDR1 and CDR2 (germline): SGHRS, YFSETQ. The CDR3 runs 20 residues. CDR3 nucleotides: TGCGCCAGCAGCTTGGCCGCCCGGGCCGAAGGGTTTGCAGGGTACAATGAGCAGTTCTTC. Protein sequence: CASSLAARAEGFAGYNEQFF.

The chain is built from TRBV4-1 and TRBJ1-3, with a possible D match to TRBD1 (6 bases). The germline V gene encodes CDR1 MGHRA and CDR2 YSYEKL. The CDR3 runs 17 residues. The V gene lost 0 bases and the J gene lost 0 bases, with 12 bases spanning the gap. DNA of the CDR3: TGCGCCAGCAGCCAAGAGGACAGCAATCACTCTGGAAACACCATATATTTT. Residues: CASSQEDSNHSGNTIYF.

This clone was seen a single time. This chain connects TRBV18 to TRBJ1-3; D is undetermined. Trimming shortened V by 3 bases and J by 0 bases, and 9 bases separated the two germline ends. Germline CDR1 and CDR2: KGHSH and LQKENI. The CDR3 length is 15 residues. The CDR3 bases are TGTGCCAGCTCACCTTTTCTCAGCTCTGGAAACACCATATATTTT. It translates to CASSPFLSSGNTIYF.

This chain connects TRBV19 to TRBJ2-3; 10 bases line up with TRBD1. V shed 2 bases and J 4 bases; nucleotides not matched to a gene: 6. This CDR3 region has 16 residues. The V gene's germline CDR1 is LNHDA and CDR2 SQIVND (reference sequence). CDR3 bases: TGTGCCAGTAGTATATCCCGGGACAGGGGAGCAGATACGCAGTATTTT. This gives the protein CASSISRDRGADTQYF.

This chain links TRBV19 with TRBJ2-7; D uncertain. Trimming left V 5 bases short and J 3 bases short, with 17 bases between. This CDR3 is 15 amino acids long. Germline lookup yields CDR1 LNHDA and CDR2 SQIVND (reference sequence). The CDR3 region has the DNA TGTGCCAGTAGTCCTACAGACATAGAATTCTACGAGCAGTACTTC. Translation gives CASSPTDIEFYEQYF.

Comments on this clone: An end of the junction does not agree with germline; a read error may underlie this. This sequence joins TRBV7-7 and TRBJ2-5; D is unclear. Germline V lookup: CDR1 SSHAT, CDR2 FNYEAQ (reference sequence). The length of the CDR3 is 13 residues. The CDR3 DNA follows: TGTGCTAGCAGCTCTGCTCTTAAGGGTATCCAGTACTTC. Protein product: CASSSALKGIQYF.

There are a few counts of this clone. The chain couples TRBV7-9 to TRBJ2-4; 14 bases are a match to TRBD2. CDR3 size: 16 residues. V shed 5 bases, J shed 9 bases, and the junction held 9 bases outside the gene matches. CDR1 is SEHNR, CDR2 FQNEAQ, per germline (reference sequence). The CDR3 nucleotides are TGTGCCAGCAGCCTAGGGACTAGCGGGAGTAACGGCATTCAGTACTTC. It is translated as CASSLGTSGSNGIQYF. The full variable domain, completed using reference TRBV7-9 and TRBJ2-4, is DTGVSQNPRHKITKRGQNVTFRCDPISEHNRLYWYRQTLGQGPEFLTYFQNEAQLEKSRLLSDRFSAERPKGSFSTLEIQRTEQGDSAMYLCASSLGTSGSNGIQYFGAGTRLSVL.

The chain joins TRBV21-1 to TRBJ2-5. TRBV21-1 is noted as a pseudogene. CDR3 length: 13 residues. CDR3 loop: CASSKAKEETQYF. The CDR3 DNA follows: TGTGCCAGCAGCAAAGCGAAAGAAGAGACCCAGTACTTC.